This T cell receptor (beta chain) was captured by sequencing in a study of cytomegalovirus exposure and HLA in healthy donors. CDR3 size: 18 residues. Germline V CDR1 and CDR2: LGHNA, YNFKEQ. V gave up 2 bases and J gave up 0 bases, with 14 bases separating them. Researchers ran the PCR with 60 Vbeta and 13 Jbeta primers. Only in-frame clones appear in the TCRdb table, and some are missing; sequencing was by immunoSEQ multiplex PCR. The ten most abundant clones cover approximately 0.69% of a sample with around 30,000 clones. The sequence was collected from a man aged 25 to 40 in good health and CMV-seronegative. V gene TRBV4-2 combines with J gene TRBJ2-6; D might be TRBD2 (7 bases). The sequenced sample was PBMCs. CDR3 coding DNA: TGTGCCAGCAGCCAACCAAGGGGGGGTAGCTCTGGGGCCAACGTCCTGACTTTC. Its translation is CASSQPRGGSSGANVLTF.